This T cell receptor (beta chain) was profiled in a study of early T cells in non-severe SARS-CoV-2 infection (dated by TCRdb to 2020 to 2023). Broadly, across the study: Because TCR sequencing relied on bulk RNA taken from unsorted whole blood, pairing of alpha and beta chains was not possible. The research as a whole found: VDJdb matching was skewed toward anti-spike CD8 responses and likely underestimated virus-specific expansions by missing private and CD4 specificities.

V is trimmed back by 5 bases and J by 6 bases, and the junction contains 13 bases that no gene match accounts for. Including cysteine and phenylalanine, the CDR3 has 18 amino acids. Only the CDR3 portion is preserved as DNA: 54 bases, with reading frame beginning at the first base. For CDR1 and CDR2, the germline V gene lists KGHDR and SFDVKD. This clonotype was seen only a few times. Its target antigen remains unknown. Base qualities were left out, and no much larger clone turns up one base away. The study was a case-control design nested within a healthcare worker cohort in London, UK, with weekly nasopharyngeal swab PCR tests and blood sampling. Healthcare workers were enrolled in the week of the UK lockdown, from 23 to 31 March 2020, and were followed every week for up to 16 weeks. Library preparation used 5' RACE. The sequencer listed for this sample is NextSeq 500. The TCR library protocol attached unique molecular identifiers to individual cDNA molecules to correct for sequencing error and PCR bias. Both TCR alpha and beta chains were sequenced, and tight co-correlation was observed between alpha and beta sequence abundances in each sample. Per the source publication's procedure: Decombinator V4 was used to annotate TCR sequences for V gene, J gene and CDR3. TCRs were defined as expanded if a significant change between any two time points was detected under a Poisson model with p below 0.0001. TCR abundances were normalised to the total number of TCRs sequenced per sample and were expressed as counts per million. TRAV1-2 paired with TRAJ12, TRAJ20 or TRAJ33 defined MAIT TCRs, while TRAV10 paired with TRAJ18 defined iNKT TCRs. VDJdb, accessed 1 November 2021, was searched for CMV, EBV and SARS-CoV-2 annotated TCRs, with TCRs annotated for multiple antigens excluded. The public reads were run again by TCRdb, first through fastp at Q25 and then through MiXCR, and only productive beta chains were kept. Rows merge per CDR3 protein into single entries with the most common DNA and genes. TCRdb, not the original authors, processed these V and J calls. The sample table lists around 67,000 distinct CDR3 sequences, approximately 12% of them with a count of one. Clones ranked in the top ten supply around 6.3% of the sample.

Recombination linked TRBV24-1 to TRBJ2-2, with 11 bases matching TRBD2. The source material was whole blood. The clonotype comes from an adult who was a healthcare worker with PCR-confirmed SARS-CoV-2 infection or an uninfected control (not recorded which). DNA sequence: TGTGCCACCAGTGCGACTAGCGGGAAATTGTCAGCTTCCGGGGAGCTGTTTTTT. Its protein reads: CATSATSGKLSASGELFF.